A selection of T cell receptor beta chains follows, all from one sample in a study of T-cell memory formation after mild COVID-19. TCRdb re-called the 5' RACE reads through MiXCR, storing one row per CDR3 protein. The sample has roughly 450,000 distinct CDR3 sequences; about a sixth are singletons. The sample was PBMCs or a T cell subset sorted from them (not recorded which). The receptor source for this set is a man younger than 30 who had mild COVID-19 (a few samples of this study predate the infection). Cell type and time point are not known. Both conserved end residues are part of each CDR3. A D gene is named only where the DNA matches it firmly. The listing skips clone size in some rows; elsewhere it reads once, few, many or a size class.

V,D,size,J,CDR3,DNA
TRBV6-6,TRBD1,NA,TRBJ2-5,CASRGDRGSLETQYF,TGTGCCAGCAGGGGAGACAGGGGGAGTTTAGAGACCCAGTACTTC
TRBV12-3/TRBV12-4,NA,NA,TRBJ1-2,CASSLIERSGYTF,TGTGCCAGCAGTTTAATCGAAAGGTCTGGCTACACCTTC
TRBV7-8,NA,NA,TRBJ1-5,CASSLSQYQPQHF,TGTGCCAGCAGCTTATCTCAGTATCAGCCCCAGCATTTT
TRBV7-2,TRBD1,few,TRBJ1-5,CASSPKAAGGRGNQPQHF,TGTGCCAGCAGCCCAAAGGCGGCAGGGGGTCGGGGCAATCAGCCCCAGCATTTT
TRBV10-1,NA,few,TRBJ2-2,CASSEGFTGNTGELFF,TGCGCCAGCAGTGAAGGGTTTACAGGGAACACCGGGGAGCTGTTTTTT
TRBV4-1,NA,NA,TRBJ2-3,CASSQVAGAGTDTQYF,TGCGCCAGCAGCCAAGTTGCAGGGGCGGGCACAGATACGCAGTATTTT
TRBV7-9,NA,NA,TRBJ1-6,CASSIGWRSPLHF,TGTGCCAGCAGTATAGGGTGGCGCTCACCCCTCCACTTT
TRBV20-1,NA,NA,TRBJ2-2,CSAREPGSNTGELFF,TGCAGTGCTAGAGAACCAGGGTCGAACACCGGGGAGCTGTTTTTT
TRBV3-1,NA,many,TRBJ2-3,CASSPTWTVSTDTQYF,TGTGCCAGCAGCCCTACCTGGACGGTGAGCACAGATACGCAGTATTTT
TRBV2,TRBD1,NA,TRBJ1-2,CASSPGTGGPYGYTF,TGTGCCAGCAGTCCCGGGACAGGGGGCCCCTATGGCTACACCTTC
TRBV28,NA,NA,TRBJ1-1,CASSPLYPQPGNTEAFF,TGTGCCAGCAGTCCACTTTACCCACAACCGGGGAACACTGAAGCTTTCTTT
TRBV6-1,TRBD2,few,TRBJ2-5,CASSVSGGIQETQYF,TGTGCCAGCAGTGTTAGCGGGGGGATTCAAGAGACCCAGTACTTC
TRBV7-2,TRBD2,few,TRBJ2-3,CASSSLAGGPEDTQYF,TGTGCCAGCAGCTCCCTGGCGGGGGGGCCAGAAGATACGCAGTATTTT
TRBV10-3,TRBD1,many,TRBJ2-5,CATRQGQETQYF,TGTGCCACAAGACAGGGGCAAGAGACCCAGTACTTC
TRBV11-2,NA,few,TRBJ2-1,CASSPRGIEINEQFF,TGTGCCAGCAGCCCCCGCGGGATCGAGATCAATGAGCAGTTCTTC
TRBV14,TRBD1,NA,TRBJ2-7,CASSQVGRGNEQYF,TGTGCCAGCAGCCAAGTAGGCAGGGGGAACGAGCAGTACTTC
TRBV29-1,NA,few,TRBJ2-5,CSARDGQETQYF,TGCAGCGCCCGGGACGGTCAAGAGACCCAGTACTTC
TRBV7-2,NA,NA,TRBJ2-1,CASSLVRGHDEQFF,TGTGCCAGCAGCTTAGTCCGGGGGCACGATGAGCAGTTCTTC
TRBV30,NA,NA,TRBJ2-7,CAWRRDSYEQYF,TGTGCCTGGAGGAGGGATTCCTACGAGCAGTACTTC
TRBV7-2,TRBD1,NA,TRBJ1-4,CASSGGTAPTNEKLFF,TGTGCCAGCAGCGGTGGGACAGCTCCAACTAATGAAAAACTGTTTTTT
TRBV6-5,NA,few,TRBJ2-2,CASSYRGLLLRELFF,TGTGCCAGCAGTTACAGGGGACTTCTCCTCCGGGAGCTGTTTTTT
TRBV12-3/TRBV12-4,NA,few,TRBJ1-2,CASSFGVPNYGYTF,TGTGCCAGCAGCTTCGGGGTCCCAAACTATGGCTACACCTTC
TRBV20-1,TRBD1,NA,TRBJ1-5,CSAPVQGIYSNQPQHF,TGCAGTGCTCCTGTACAGGGGATTTATAGCAATCAGCCCCAGCATTTT
TRBV7-2,NA,NA,TRBJ2-7,CASRPDRGLRWEQYF,TGTGCCAGCAGACCCGACAGGGGACTACGATGGGAGCAGTACTTC
TRBV20-1,NA,NA,TRBJ1-1,CSARLQGGGTEAFF,TGCAGTGCTAGGTTACAGGGAGGCGGCACTGAAGCTTTCTTT
TRBV7-9,TRBD1,few,TRBJ1-2,CASSLAGQGANYGYTF,TGTGCCAGCAGCTTAGCCGGACAGGGGGCAAACTATGGCTACACCTTC
TRBV7-2,NA,NA,TRBJ2-3,CASSSAQTQYF,TGTGCCAGCAGCTCCGCCCAAACGCAGTATTTT
TRBV5-1,NA,NA,TRBJ2-3,CASSQRHRGDTQYF,TGCGCCAGCAGCCAACGACACCGCGGAGATACGCAGTATTTT
TRBV28,TRBD2,many,TRBJ2-1,CASRRPGGFLVDEQFF,TGTGCCAGCAGACGACCGGGGGGGTTTTTGGTCGATGAGCAGTTCTTC
TRBV7-2,NA,NA,TRBJ2-5,CASSATNPGETQYF,TGTGCCAGCAGCGCGACGAATCCGGGGGAGACCCAGTACTTC
TRBV7-2,TRBD2,many,TRBJ2-3,CASRASGDTDTQYF,TGTGCCAGCAGGGCTAGCGGGGACACAGATACGCAGTATTTT
TRBV7-9,NA,NA,TRBJ2-3,CASSTTGWKDTQYF,TGTGCCAGCAGCACTACAGGGTGGAAAGATACGCAGTATTTT
TRBV7-9,NA,few,TRBJ1-1,CASSGDAEAFF,TGTGCCAGCAGCGGGGACGCTGAAGCTTTCTTT
TRBV7-9,NA,few,TRBJ1-2,CASSFLELGYGYTF,TGTGCCAGCAGCTTTCTTGAGTTGGGCTATGGCTACACCTTC
TRBV12-3/TRBV12-4,TRBD2,many,TRBJ2-1,CASSPIAGGLQNEQFF,TGTGCCAGCAGTCCTATAGCGGGGGGGCTTCAGAATGAGCAGTTCTTC
TRBV20-1,NA,once,TRBJ2-7,CSATQEAPYEQYF,TGCAGTGCGACTCAGGAGGCACCCTACGAGCAGTACTTC
TRBV10-3,NA,few,TRBJ2-5,CAISESTNGGETQYF,TGTGCCATCAGTGAGTCGACTAATGGGGGAGAGACCCAGTACTTC
TRBV7-8,NA,many,TRBJ2-5,CASNPGDQETQYF,TGTGCCAGCAACCCCGGGGACCAAGAGACCCAGTACTTC
TRBV6-5,TRBD1,few,TRBJ1-1,CASSSDGTGEAFF,TGTGCCAGCAGTTCCGACGGGACAGGTGAAGCTTTCTTT
TRBV19,NA,NA,TRBJ2-5,CARPPEHFYQETQYF,TGTGCCAGACCCCCGGAGCACTTCTACCAAGAGACCCAGTACTTC
TRBV6-5,NA,NA,TRBJ2-5,CASSKQGIQETQYF,TGTGCCAGCAGTAAGCAGGGAATACAAGAGACCCAGTACTTC
TRBV7-9,NA,NA,TRBJ1-1,CASSFVLGARSEAFF,TGTGCCAGCAGCTTCGTTTTGGGGGCGAGGTCTGAAGCTTTCTTT
TRBV20-1,TRBD2,few,TRBJ2-5,CSAKGAGGGPQGTQYF,TGCAGTGCCAAGGGCGCCGGCGGGGGGCCGCAAGGGACCCAGTACTTC
TRBV12-3/TRBV12-4,NA,few,TRBJ2-5,CASSLVGPTQYF,TGTGCCAGCAGTTTAGTAGGTCCGACCCAGTACTTC